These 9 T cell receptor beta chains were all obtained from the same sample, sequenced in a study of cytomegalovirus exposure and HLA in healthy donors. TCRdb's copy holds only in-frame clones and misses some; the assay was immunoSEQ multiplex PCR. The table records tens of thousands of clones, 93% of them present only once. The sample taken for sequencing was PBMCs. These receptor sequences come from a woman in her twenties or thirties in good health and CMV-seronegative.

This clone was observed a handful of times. Written as DNA, the CDR3 is TGTGCCAGCAGCGACTGGACGGGGGATGGAGCTTTCTTT. Amino acids: CASSDWTGDGAFF. V usage is TRBV2 and J usage is TRBJ1-1; tentatively, D is TRBD1 (5 bases). Trimming removed 6 bases at V and 10 bases at J, with 18 bases between. The CDR3 runs to 13 residues. Germline CDR1 and CDR2: SNHLY and FYNNEI.

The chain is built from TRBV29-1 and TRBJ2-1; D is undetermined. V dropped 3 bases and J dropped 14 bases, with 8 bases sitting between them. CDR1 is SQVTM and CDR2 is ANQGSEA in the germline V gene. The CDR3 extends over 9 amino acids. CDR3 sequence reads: CSVDLDEFF. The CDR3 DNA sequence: TGCAGCGTTGATCTAGACGAGTTCTTC.

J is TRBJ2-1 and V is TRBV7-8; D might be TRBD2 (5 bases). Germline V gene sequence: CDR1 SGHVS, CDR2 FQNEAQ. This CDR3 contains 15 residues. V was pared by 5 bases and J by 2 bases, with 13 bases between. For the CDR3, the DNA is TGTGCCAGCAGCCCCCAGGCGGGCACCTACAATGAGCAGTTCTTC. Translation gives CASSPQAGTYNEQFF.

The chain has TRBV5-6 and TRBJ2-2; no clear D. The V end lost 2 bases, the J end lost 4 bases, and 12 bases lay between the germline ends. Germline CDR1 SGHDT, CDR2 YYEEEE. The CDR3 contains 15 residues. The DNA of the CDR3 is TGTGCCAGCAGCTTAATTTCTCGAGCCACCGGGGAGCTGTTTTTT. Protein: CASSLISRATGELFF.

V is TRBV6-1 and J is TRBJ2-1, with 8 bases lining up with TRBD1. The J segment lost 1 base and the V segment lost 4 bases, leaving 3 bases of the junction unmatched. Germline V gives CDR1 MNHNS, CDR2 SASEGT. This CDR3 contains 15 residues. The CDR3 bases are TGTGCCAGCAGTGCAGGGGGCCTTTCCTACAATGAGCAGTTCTTC. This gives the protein CASSAGGLSYNEQFF.

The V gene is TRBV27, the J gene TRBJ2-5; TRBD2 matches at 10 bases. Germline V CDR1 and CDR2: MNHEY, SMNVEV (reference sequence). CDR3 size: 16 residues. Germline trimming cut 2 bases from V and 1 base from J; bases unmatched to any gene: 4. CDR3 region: CASSLLAGAAQETQYF. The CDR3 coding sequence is TGTGCCAGCAGTTTACTAGCGGGGGCCGCCCAAGAGACCCAGTACTTC.

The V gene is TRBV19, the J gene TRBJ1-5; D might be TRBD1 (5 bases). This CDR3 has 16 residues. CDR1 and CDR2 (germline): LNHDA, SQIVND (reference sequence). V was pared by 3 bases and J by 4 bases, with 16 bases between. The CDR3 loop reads CASSIQGGTGNQPQHF. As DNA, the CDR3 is TGTGCCAGTAGTATCCAGGGAGGGACTGGGAATCAGCCCCAGCATTTT.

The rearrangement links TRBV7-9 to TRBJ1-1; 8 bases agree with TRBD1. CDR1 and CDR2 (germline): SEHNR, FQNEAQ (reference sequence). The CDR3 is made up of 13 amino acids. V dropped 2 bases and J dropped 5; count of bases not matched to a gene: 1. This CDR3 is CASSLQGATEAFF. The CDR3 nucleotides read TGTGCCAGCAGCTTACAGGGGGCGACTGAAGCTTTCTTT.

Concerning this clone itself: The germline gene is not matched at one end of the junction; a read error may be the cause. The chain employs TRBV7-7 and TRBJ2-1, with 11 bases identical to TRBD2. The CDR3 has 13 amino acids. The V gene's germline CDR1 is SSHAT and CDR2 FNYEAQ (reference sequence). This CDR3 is CASSSGLAEEQFF. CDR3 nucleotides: TGTGCTAGCAGCTCGGGACTAGCGGAAGAGCAGTTCTTC.